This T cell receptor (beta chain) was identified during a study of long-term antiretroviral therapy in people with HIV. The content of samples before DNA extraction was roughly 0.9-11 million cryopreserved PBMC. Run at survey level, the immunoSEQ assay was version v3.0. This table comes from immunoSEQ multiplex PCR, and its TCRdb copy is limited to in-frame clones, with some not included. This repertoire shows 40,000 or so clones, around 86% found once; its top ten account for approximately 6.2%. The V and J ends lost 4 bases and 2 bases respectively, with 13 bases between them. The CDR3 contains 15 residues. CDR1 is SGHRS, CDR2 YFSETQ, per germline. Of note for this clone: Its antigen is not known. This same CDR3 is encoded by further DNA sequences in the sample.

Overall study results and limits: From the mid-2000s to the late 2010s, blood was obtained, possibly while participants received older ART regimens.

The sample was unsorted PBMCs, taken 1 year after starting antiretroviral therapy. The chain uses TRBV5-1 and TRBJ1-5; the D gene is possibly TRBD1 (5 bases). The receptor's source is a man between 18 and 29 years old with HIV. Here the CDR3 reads CASSPGRGGNQPQHF. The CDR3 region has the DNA TGCGCCAGCAGCCCGGGGAGGGGCGGCAATCAGCCCCAGCATTTT. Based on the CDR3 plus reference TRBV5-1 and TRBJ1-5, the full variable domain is KAGVTQTPRYLIKTRGQQVTLSCSPISGHRSVSWYQQTPGQGLQFLFEYFSETQRNKGNFPGRFSGRQFSNSRSEMNVSTLELGDSALYLCASSPGRGGNQPQHFGDGTRLSIL.